A single sample is the source of the 9 T cell receptor beta chains below, sequenced in a study of vaccination and CD4 T cells after COVID-19. Antigen specificity for these receptors is unknown. Cultured CD4+ T-cell DNA underwent Oncomine TCR Beta short-read sequencing. Each CDR3 protein gets one entry after TCRdb re-called the PCR reads with MiXCR. The sample holds 9,500 to 15,000 distinct CDR3 sequences, 60% seen once. Specified treatment: approximately 9-day PBMC culture with coronavirus spike peptide pools or control peptides (ViraFEST assay). The sequenced sample was CD4+ T cells from blood, cultured in vitro. The receptors stem from a human donor who had recovered from COVID-19.

V usage is TRBV28 and J usage is TRBJ1-6; 7 bases are shared with TRBD1. The CDR3 sequence is 15 residues long. Germline trimming cut 10 bases from V and 6 bases from J; bases unmatched to any gene: 12. Looked up from germline, CDR1 is MDHEN and CDR2 is SYDVKM. CDR3 sequence: CATARRQGSNSPLHF. The CDR3 DNA is TGTGCCACCGCCCGTCGACAGGGCTCTAATTCACCCCTCCACTTT.

The chain combines TRBV2 with TRBJ2-7, with D perhaps TRBD2 (6 bases). Germline CDR1 SNHLY, CDR2 FYNNEI. Between the trimmed V and J ends, which lost 7 bases and 6 bases, there was a span of 16 bases. There are 13 residues in the CDR3. CDR3: CASTEDYQFEQYF. DNA for the CDR3: TGTGCCAGCACCGAGGACTACCAATTCGAGCAGTACTTC.

DNA of the CDR3: TGTGCCAGCAGCCCTCGGACAGGGAGGGATGGCTACACCTTC. It is translated as CASSPRTGRDGYTF. V usage is TRBV7-9 and J usage is TRBJ1-2, with 8 bases fitting TRBD1. V was pared by 5 bases and J by 6 bases, with 8 bases of the junction left unmatched. The germline CDR1 and CDR2 sequences are SEHNR and FQNEAQ (reference sequence). This CDR3 contains 14 residues.

This clonotype turned up a few times. The chain uses TRBV7-8 and TRBJ1-5; D gene uncertain. V was trimmed by 6 bases and J by 4 bases, leaving 10 bases between them. Germline V gene lookup returns CDR1 SGHVS and CDR2 FQNEAQ. The CDR3 covers 13 residues. CDR3 coding DNA: TGTGCCAGCAGTTTTGGTGGAAATCAGCCCCAGCATTTT. This encodes CASSFGGNQPQHF.

The V gene is TRBV7-9, the J gene TRBJ2-2; D unresolved. With 2 bases removed from V and 0 bases from J, the gap between germline ends came to 7 bases. The CDR3 has 15 residues. CDR1 is SEHNR, CDR2 FQNEAQ, per germline (reference sequence). CDR3 loop: CASSLNFANTGELFF. CDR3 in DNA: TGTGCCAGCAGCTTAAACTTTGCGAACACCGGGGAGCTGTTTTTT.

This rearrangement joins TRBV6-1 to TRBJ2-2, with TRBD2 matching over 7 bases. The V and J ends lost 6 bases and 3 bases, in that order; junction bases with no gene match: 4. CDR3 size: 14 residues. The germline V gene has CDR1 MNHNS and CDR2 SASEGT. The CDR3 here is CASRLALDTGELFF. CDR3 sequence (DNA): TGTGCCAGCAGACTAGCGCTCGACACCGGGGAGCTGTTTTTT.

The genes are TRBV30 and TRBJ2-5; perhaps TRBD2 as D (5 bases). In germline, CDR1 is GTSNPN, CDR2 SVGIG (reference sequence). The CDR3 spans 14 residues. Trimming pared 1 base from V and 5 bases from J, leaving 14 bases between. The chain's CDR3 is CAWSAPGNPETQYF. CDR3 bases: TGTGCCTGGAGTGCCCCGGGAAACCCGGAGACCCAGTACTTC.

The chain is built from TRBV6-1 and TRBJ1-6; D is uncertain. CDR3 length: 13 amino acids. Trimming shortened V by 8 bases and J by 0 bases, and 5 bases separated the two germline ends. Germline loops: CDR1 MNHNS, CDR2 SASEGT. The chain's CDR3 is CASWRSYNSPLHF. Here the CDR3 DNA reads TGTGCCAGCTGGCGCTCCTATAATTCACCCCTCCACTTT.

This chain links TRBV6-2 or TRBV6-3 with TRBJ1-5; D gene uncertain. Per the germline V gene, CDR1 is MNHEY and CDR2 is SVGEGT. V was cut by 5 bases and J by 7 bases, with 18 bases left in between. This CDR3 has 15 residues. The CDR3 nucleotides read TGTGCCAGCAGTGGGAAACCATTACAAGGACAGCCCCAGCATTTT. Translation gives CASSGKPLQGQPQHF.